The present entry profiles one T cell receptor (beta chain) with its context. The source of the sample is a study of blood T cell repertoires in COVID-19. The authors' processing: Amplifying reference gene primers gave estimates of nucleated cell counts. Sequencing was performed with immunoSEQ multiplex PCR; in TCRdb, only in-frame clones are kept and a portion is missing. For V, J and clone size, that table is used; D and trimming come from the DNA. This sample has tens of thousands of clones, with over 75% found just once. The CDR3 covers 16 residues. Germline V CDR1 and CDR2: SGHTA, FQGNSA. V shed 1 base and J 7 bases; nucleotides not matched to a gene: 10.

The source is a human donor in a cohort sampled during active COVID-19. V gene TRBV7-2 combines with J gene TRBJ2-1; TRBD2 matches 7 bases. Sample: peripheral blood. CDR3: CASSLESGLADNEQFF. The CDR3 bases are TGTGCCAGCAGCTTAGAGTCTGGGCTAGCGGATAATGAGCAGTTCTTC.